This TCR beta chain stems from a study of blood T cell repertoires in COVID-19. Study-wide context: In each case, the material was cDNA or gDNA derived from T cells, B-cell-depleted T cells, or PBMCs.

The CDR3 has 14 residues. The germline gives CDR1 SNHLY, CDR2 FYNNEI. V shed 1 base and J shed 10 bases, with 11 bases lying between them. Authors' methods: Estimation of nucleated cell counts was performed using reference gene primer amplification. The protocol was immunoSEQ multiplex PCR, while the TCRdb copy is restricted to in-frame clones and leaves out a portion. V and J calls and clone size are copied from that table; D and trimming were computed from the DNA. This sample carries tens of thousands of clones, approximately 85% of them seen once, and the ten largest clones take around 35%. This clonotype originated in a man in his 70s with acute or convalescent COVID-19. Material for sequencing was peripheral blood. The chain employs TRBV2 and TRBJ1-6, with a weak D call TRBD1 (5 bases). The CDR3 loop is CASSEVAGKSPLHF. CDR3 sequence (DNA): TGTGCCAGCAGTGAAGTGGCAGGGAAATCACCCCTCCACTTT.